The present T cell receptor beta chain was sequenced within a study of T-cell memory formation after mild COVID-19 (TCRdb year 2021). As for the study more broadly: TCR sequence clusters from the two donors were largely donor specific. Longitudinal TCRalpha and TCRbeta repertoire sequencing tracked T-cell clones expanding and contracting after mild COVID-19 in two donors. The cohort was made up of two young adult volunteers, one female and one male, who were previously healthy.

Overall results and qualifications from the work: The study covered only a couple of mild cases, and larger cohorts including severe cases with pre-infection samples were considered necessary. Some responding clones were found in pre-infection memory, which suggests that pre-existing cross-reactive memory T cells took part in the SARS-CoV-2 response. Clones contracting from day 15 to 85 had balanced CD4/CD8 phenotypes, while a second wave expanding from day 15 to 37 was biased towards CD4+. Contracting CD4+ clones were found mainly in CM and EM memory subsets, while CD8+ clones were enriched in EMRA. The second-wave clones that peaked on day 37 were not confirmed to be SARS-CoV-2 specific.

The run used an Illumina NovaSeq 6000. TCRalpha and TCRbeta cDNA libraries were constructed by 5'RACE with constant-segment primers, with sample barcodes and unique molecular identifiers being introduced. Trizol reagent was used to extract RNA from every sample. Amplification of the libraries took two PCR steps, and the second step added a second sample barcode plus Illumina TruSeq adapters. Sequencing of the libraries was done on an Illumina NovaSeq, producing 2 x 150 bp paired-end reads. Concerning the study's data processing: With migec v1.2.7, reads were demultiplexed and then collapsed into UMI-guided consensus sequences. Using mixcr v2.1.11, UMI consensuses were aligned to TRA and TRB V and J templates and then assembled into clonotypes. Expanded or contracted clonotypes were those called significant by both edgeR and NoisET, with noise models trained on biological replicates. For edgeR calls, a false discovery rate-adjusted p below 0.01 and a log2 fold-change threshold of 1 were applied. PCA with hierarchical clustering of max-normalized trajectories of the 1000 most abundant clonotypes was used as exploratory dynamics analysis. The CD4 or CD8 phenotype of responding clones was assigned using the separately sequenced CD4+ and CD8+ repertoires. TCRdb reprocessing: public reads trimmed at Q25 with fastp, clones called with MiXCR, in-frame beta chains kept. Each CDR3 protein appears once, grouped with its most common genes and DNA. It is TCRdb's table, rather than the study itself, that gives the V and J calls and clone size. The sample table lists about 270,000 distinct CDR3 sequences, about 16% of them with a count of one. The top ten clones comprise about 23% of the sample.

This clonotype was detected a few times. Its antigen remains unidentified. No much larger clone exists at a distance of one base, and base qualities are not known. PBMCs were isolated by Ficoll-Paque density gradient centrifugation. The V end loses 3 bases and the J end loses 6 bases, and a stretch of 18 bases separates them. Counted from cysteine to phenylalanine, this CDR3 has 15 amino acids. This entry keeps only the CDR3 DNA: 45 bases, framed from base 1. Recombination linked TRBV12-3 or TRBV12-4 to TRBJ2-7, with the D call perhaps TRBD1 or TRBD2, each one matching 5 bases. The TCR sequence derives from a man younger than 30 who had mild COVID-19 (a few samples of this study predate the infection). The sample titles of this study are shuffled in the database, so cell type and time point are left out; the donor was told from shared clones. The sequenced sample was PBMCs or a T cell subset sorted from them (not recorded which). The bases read TGTGCCAGCAGTTTCACCGGGGACCCCCGGGCCGAGCAGTACTTC. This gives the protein CASSFTGDPRAEQYF.